The rows below give T cell receptor beta chains drawn from one sample of a study of molecular identifiers for immune sequencing clone quantification. TCRdb re-derived calls from the PCR reads in MiXCR, one entry per CDR3 protein. The table includes over 300,000 distinct CDR3 sequences, 24% detected once. Sequenced input: naive CD8+ T cells from blood, with Jurkat cell RNA spiked in. These receptors all stem from a human donor in good health. Some libraries in this study had Jurkat cell RNA spiked in. Both conserved end residues are part of each CDR3. The order of the fields is V gene, J gene, CDR3 length, CDR3 protein.

>TRBV19|TRBJ2-3|16
CASSIGIRGLEDTQYF
>TRBV27|TRBJ2-3|16
CASSLMTASPTDTQYF
>TRBV7-9|TRBJ2-3|15
CASSFIAGSTDTQYF
>TRBV9|TRBJ2-1|15
CASSGQGAPYNEQFF
>TRBV7-9|TRBJ1-2|15
CASSTPSDRANGYTF
>TRBV7-9|TRBJ1-1|14
CASSLTGVNTEAFF
>TRBV3-1|TRBJ1-5|16
CVSSEGQAAGNQPQHF
>TRBV5-5|TRBJ1-1|15
CATHGGLLLNTEAFF
>TRBV9|TRBJ2-6|14
CASSAVSGANVLTF
>TRBV29-1|TRBJ1-2|15
CSVEEDKFTHYGYTF
>TRBV5-6|TRBJ2-3|15
CASSSPGGDYDTQYF
>TRBV4-3|TRBJ2-3|19
CASSQDSAGTSGRTDTQYF
>TRBV6-1|TRBJ2-7|15
CASSVPGTESYEQYF
>TRBV6-2/TRBV6-3|TRBJ1-1|14
CASSYRTGYTEAFF
>TRBV7-9|TRBJ1-1|13
CASSLGGKTEAFF
>TRBV4-3|TRBJ1-3|15
CASSPTGVLGDTIYF
>TRBV11-2|TRBJ2-1|14
CASSSQTLGPEQFF
>TRBV24-1|TRBJ2-1|15
CATSDPGTGYNEQFF
>TRBV4-3|TRBJ1-5|15
CASSQESGSNQPQHF
>TRBV3-1|TRBJ1-1|15
CASSHGPGRSTEAFF
>TRBV20-1|TRBJ2-7|15
CSARDLARVGYEQYF
>TRBV27|TRBJ1-1|11
CASSFGYEAFF
>TRBV13|TRBJ1-2|12
CASSPSGDGYTF
>TRBV4-3|TRBJ2-3|15
CASSRETGGTDTQYF
>TRBV6-6|TRBJ1-1|15
CASSVGVSNQGLAFF
>TRBV29-1|TRBJ1-2|13
CSVLVGQGDGYTF
>TRBV27|TRBJ2-7|15
CASSWGLAGIYEQYF
>TRBV27|TRBJ2-3|14
CASSLWQYADTQYF
>TRBV7-3|TRBJ2-1|19
CASSSPRGTVGLEDNEQFF
>TRBV30|TRBJ2-6|14
CAWSRAPGANVLTF
>TRBV2|TRBJ1-5|14
CASGRDYSNQPQHF
>TRBV6-1|TRBJ1-2|12
CAGKGGAYGYTF
>TRBV27|TRBJ2-7|14
CASSSWTGSYEQYF